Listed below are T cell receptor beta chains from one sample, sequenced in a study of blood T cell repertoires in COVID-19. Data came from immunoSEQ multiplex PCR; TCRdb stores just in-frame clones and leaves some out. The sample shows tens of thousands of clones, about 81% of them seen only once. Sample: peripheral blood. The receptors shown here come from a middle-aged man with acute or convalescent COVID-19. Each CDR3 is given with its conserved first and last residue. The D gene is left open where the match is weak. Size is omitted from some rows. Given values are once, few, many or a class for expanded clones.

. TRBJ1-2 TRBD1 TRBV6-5 TGTGCCAGCAGTACCCGGGACAGTAGGGGCTACACCTTC CASSTRDSRGYTF
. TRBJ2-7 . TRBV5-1 TGCGCCAGCAGCTTGGGTCTATCTTACTACGAGCAGTACTTC CASSLGLSYYEQYF
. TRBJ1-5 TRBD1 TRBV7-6 TGTGCCAGCAGCTTAGGGGGACAGGGCCCCCCACAGCCCCAGCATTTT CASSLGGQGPPQPQHF
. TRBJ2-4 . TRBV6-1 TGTGCCAGCAGTGAATGGGGGGGCCCCAAAAACATTCAGTACTTC CASSEWGGPKNIQYF
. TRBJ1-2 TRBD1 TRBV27 TGTGCCAGCAGAGAGGCCGGACAGGTCGGGAACTATGGCTACACCTTC CASREAGQVGNYGYTF
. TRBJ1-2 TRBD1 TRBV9 TGTGCCAGCAGCGTGCGGACAGGGGGAGTTAACTATGGCTACACCTTC CASSVRTGGVNYGYTF
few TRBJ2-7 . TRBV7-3 TGTGCCAGCAGCTTAAGGCCAGGGGCTAACGAGCAGTACTTC CASSLRPGANEQYF
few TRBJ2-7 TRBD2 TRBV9 TGTGCCAGCAGCGTTCGGTGGGAGGGCCACGAGCAGTACTTC CASSVRWEGHEQYF
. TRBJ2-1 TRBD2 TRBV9 TGTGCCAGCAGCGTAAATAGCGGGGCATCTTCCTACAATGAGCAGTTCTTC CASSVNSGASSYNEQFF
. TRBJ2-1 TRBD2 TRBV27 TGTGCCAGCAGTCCCGGAGCGGGGGCAAGTCCTGAGCAGTTCTTC CASSPGAGASPEQFF
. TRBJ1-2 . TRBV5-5 TGTGCCAGCAGCCCGAGCAGGGACTCCTATGGCTACACCTTC CASSPSRDSYGYTF
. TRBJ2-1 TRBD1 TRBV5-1 TGCGCCAGCAGCTTTTTGGGGACAGACTCCTACAATGAGCAGTTCTTC CASSFLGTDSYNEQFF
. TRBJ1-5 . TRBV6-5 TGTGCCAGCAAACAGCATAGCAATCAGCCCCAGCATTTT CASKQHSNQPQHF
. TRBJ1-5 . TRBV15 TGTGCCACCAGTCAGGGCCGACAGTTGGCCCAGCATTTT CATSQGRQLAQHF
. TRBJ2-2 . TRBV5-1 TGCGCCAGCAGCTTGGCTACCGTAAACACCGGGGAGCTGTTTTTT CASSLATVNTGELFF
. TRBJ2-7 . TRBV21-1 TGTGCCAGCAGCAAAACTCGATACGAGCAGTACTTC CASSKTRYEQYF
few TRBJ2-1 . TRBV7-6 TGTGCCAGCAGTCGGACTGGCTCCTCCTACAATGAGCAGTTCTTC CASSRTGSSYNEQFF
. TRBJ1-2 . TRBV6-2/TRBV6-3 TGTGCCAGCAGTTACAGGGACTCCTATGGCTACACCTTC CASSYRDSYGYTF
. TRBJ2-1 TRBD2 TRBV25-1 TGTGCCAGCGGGACGGCGGGAGGATACAATGAGCAGTTCTTC CASGTAGGYNEQFF
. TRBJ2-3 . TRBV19 TGTGCCTCCCGGGGTAGTATGTTAGATACGCAGTATTTT CASRGSMLDTQYF
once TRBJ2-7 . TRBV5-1 TGCGCCAGCAGCTTGGATCAGGTCGGATACGAGCAGTACTTC CASSLDQVGYEQYF
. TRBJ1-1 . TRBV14 TGTGCCAGCAGCCAAGAAACGGGACTTAGGGGAACTGAAGCTTTCTTT CASSQETGLRGTEAFF
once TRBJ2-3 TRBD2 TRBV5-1 TGCGCCAGCAGCTTGCTAGCGGGGGGAACAGATACGCAGTATTTT CASSLLAGGTDTQYF
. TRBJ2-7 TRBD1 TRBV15 TGTGCCACCAGCAGTGTTACCGAACGCCGGGACAGGGACTACGAGCAGTACTTC CATSSVTERRDRDYEQYF
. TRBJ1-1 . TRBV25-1 TGTGCCAGCAGTGAGGATGGTAGGGGGTACACTGAAGCTTTCTTT CASSEDGRGYTEAFF
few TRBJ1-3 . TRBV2 TGTGCCAGCAGTGAGTGGGCAGGGGCTGGAAACACCATATATTTT CASSEWAGAGNTIYF
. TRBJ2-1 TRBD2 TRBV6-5 TGTGCCAGCAGTCCCCAGGGACTAGCGGGAGAGCAGTTCTTC CASSPQGLAGEQFF
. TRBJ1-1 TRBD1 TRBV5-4 TGTGCCAGCAGCCTCAGGGGGAGGAACACTGAAGCTTTCTTT CASSLRGRNTEAFF
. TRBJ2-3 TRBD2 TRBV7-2 TGTGCCAGCAGCTTAGGGGTGCTAGCGGGGGGGACAGATACGCAGTATTTT CASSLGVLAGGTDTQYF
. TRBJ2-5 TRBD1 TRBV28 TGTGCCAGCAGGACACCGGACAGGGAAGGAGAGACCCAGTACTTC CASRTPDREGETQYF
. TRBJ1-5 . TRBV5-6 TGTGCCAGCAGCTTGTACGCCCGCGATCAGCCCCAGCATTTT CASSLYARDQPQHF